Described below is a single TCR beta chain sequence and its context. Time point reported: sample taken at primary tumor resection. Unsorted whole RNA samples from tumor, nontumor lung or frozen PBMC were sequenced. The 72 donors had untreated early-stage non-small cell lung cancer. This sample stems from a study of spatial heterogeneity in lung cancer. This CDR3 region has 12 residues. Germline V gene sequence: CDR1 SQVTM, CDR2 ANQGSEA. Between the trimmed V and J ends, which lost 4 bases and 4 bases, there was a span of 7 bases. Each molecule of TCR cDNA was tagged with one unique molecular identifier. TCRdb called the 5' RACE reads again in MiXCR, with one record for every CDR3 protein. Of tens of thousands of distinct CDR3 sequences in the sample, approximately 6.8% were seen once.

The origin of this receptor is a female donor with early-stage non-small cell lung cancer. Sequenced here: PBMCs, sampled at surgery. The chain recombines TRBV29-1 with TRBJ1-4, with D unresolved. DNA of the CDR3: TGCAGCGTTGTAGGGATTAATGAAAAACTGTTTTTT. Its translation: CSVVGINEKLFF.